The following is a T cell receptor beta chain sequence with its context. This clone was counted once. The specificity of this receptor is unknown. No much larger clonotype is one base removed from it; base qualities were not supplied. The trial excluded patients who had a history of autoimmune disease or were on systemic immunosuppression. Peripheral blood for TCR sequencing was collected from all dose cohorts at baseline, on cycle 4 day 1, and on cycle 7 day 1. Samples were obtained from an open-label, multicenter, first-in-human phase I dose-escalation trial of ivuxolimab. The trial enrolled adults with locally advanced or metastatic head and neck squamous cell, hepatocellular, melanoma or renal cell carcinoma. Before TCR sequencing, CD4+ and CD8+ T cells were separately sorted from peripheral blood. To sequence the TCRbeta CDR3 region, genomic DNA was isolated from the sorted cells. The immunoSEQ Assay was used to sequence the TCRbeta CDR3 regions. Here the immuneACCESS table is served through TCRdb, limited to in-frame sequences with V and J called. Missing clones are a known gap in these copies; in checked studies unresolved V genes cover under half, and the rest lacks a known reason. The sample table contains around 82,000 clones; only one count was recorded for about 89% of them. The top ten clones comprise 10% to 15% of the sample.

The sample is drawn from a study of OX40 agonist ivuxolimab in advanced cancers. Concerning the study at large: Ivuxolimab was a fully human IgG2 agonistic monoclonal antibody targeting the costimulatory receptor OX40 (CD134). The monotherapy dose-escalation portion (N ≈ 52 patients) of the phase I ivuxolimab trial is reported in the paper. Peripheral TCRbeta sequencing was intended to test whether TCR sequence diversity was altered and clonal T-cell expansion was caused by ivuxolimab. Partial responses were achieved by three dose-escalation patients, of whom one had hepatocellular carcinoma and two had cutaneous melanoma. Patients were allowed to have had prior anti-PD-1, anti-PD-L1 or anti-CTLA-4 therapy, and 30% to 40% of the dose-escalation patients had been treated with checkpoint inhibitors. Intravenous ivuxolimab was administered to patients every 2 weeks at six dose levels: 0.01, 0.1, 0.3, 1.5, 3 and 10 mg/kg. The dose-escalation cohort was about 87% male with a mean age of roughly 62 years, ranging from roughly 20 to 85. Of the approximately 50 dose-escalation patients, hepatocellular carcinoma was present in approximately 20, melanoma in approximately 15, renal cell carcinoma in 9 and head and neck cancer in 9. Overall study outcomes, separate from this receptor: In the 0.1-3.0 mg/kg groups, partial responders were among the patients with the lowest normalized peripheral clonal expansion, particularly in CD8+ T cells. At doses from 0.1 to 3.0 mg/kg, clonal expansion was seen in both CD4+ and CD8+ blood T cells between baseline and week 6. After ivuxolimab, CD8+ T cells had more expanded clones than CD4+ T cells on average. Which antigens the clonally expanded peripheral T cells were specific for was not determined. Low levels of normalized T-cell clonal expansion were also shown by some nonresponding patients.

V is pared back by 2 bases and J by 7 bases, with 11 bases lying between the germline termini. As encoded in the germline V gene (reference sequence), CDR1 is MNHEY while CDR2 is SMNVEV. The CDR3 runs 13 residues from the cysteine to the phenylalanine. This entry keeps only the CDR3 DNA: 39 bases, framed from base 1. The sequence is built from TRBV27 and TRBJ1-2; the D segment could be TRBD1, given 5 matching bases. The sequence came from an adult with an advanced solid tumor such as melanoma, head and neck, liver or kidney cancer. Sequenced material: CD4+ or CD8+ T cells sorted from blood, taken in a trial of the OX40 agonist ivuxolimab. The DNA reads TGTGCCAGCAGTTTACGGGGGGGAGGTGGCTACACCTTC. Translated, it gives CASSLRGGGGYTF.